This T cell receptor (beta chain) emerged from a study of T cells after yellow fever vaccination. From the 5' RACE reads, TCRdb called clonotypes with MiXCR, one entry per CDR3 protein. Of about 130,000 distinct CDR3 sequences in the sample, approximately 9% were seen once. The germline CDR1 and CDR2 sequences are SGHAT and FQNNGV. V lost 5 bases and J lost 2; bases outside the gene matches: 9. The CDR3 length is 15 residues. The source material was CD8+ T cells sorted from PBMCs, sampled on the day of the yellow fever booster vaccination. The chain joins TRBV11-2 to TRBJ2-7, with TRBD1 matching 7 bases. The TCR comes from a man between 18 and 35 years old who received the YFV17D yellow fever vaccine. The CDR3 DNA reads TGTGCCAGCAGCCATAGACAGGGTCTGGCCTACGAGCAGTACTTC. Amino acids: CASSHRQGLAYEQYF.